Each of the 18 T cell receptor beta chains below was sequenced from the same sample in a study of T cell repertoires in cytomegalovirus infection. TCRdb used MiXCR to reprocess the reads, holding one entry per CDR3 protein. The sample carries some 320,000 distinct CDR3 sequences, roughly 29% recorded once. These receptors are not linked to any known antigen. Specimen: cultured PBMCs, collected from culture after CMV antigen stimulation. The source of these receptors is a human donor in good health (CMV status not recorded). Some clones in this sample may be carry-over from other donors' samples.

This chain uses TRBV12-3 or TRBV12-4 with TRBJ2-1; 10 bases match TRBD2. J gave up 9 bases and V 7 bases, and 15 bases lay outside the gene matches. CDR3 length equals 16 residues. CDR3 in amino acids: CASTSAPSGSRGEQFF. The CDR3 DNA is TGTGCCAGCACCTCGGCCCCTAGCGGGAGTAGAGGTGAGCAGTTCTTC.

This chain links TRBV6-1 with TRBJ1-5; D unresolved. The CDR3 is made up of 13 amino acids. The V gene's germline CDR1 is MNHNS and CDR2 SASEGT. The ends were cut back, 2 bases at V and 2 bases at J, with 4 bases in the middle. CDR3 amino acids: CASSEKRNQPQHF. CDR3 sequence (DNA): TGTGCCAGCAGTGAAAAACGCAATCAGCCCCAGCATTTT.

The V and J genes are TRBV7-8 and TRBJ1-4; weak D call: TRBD1 (5 bases). With 3 bases removed from V and 6 bases from J, the gap between germline ends came to 17 bases. Per the germline V gene, CDR1 is SGHVS and CDR2 is FQNEAQ. This CDR3 spans 16 amino acids. The CDR3 sequence is CASSFGVGVWDEKLFF. The DNA for the CDR3 is TGTGCCAGCAGCTTTGGCGTGGGGGTTTGGGATGAAAAACTGTTTTTT.

This chain connects TRBV7-6 to TRBJ2-3; TRBD2 might be the D (6 bases). Trimming cost V 2 bases and J 3 bases, with 12 bases left between them. The CDR3 has 15 amino acids. Germline V CDR1 and CDR2: SGHVS, FNYEAQ. DNA of the CDR3: TGTGCCAGCAGCTTACCCCAGGGAGGAACAGATACGCAGTATTTT. As protein: CASSLPQGGTDTQYF.

This clonotype turned up a few times. The rearrangement joins TRBV11-2 to TRBJ2-7; unclear D gene. Deletions cut 5 bases from V and 0 bases from J, with 17 bases between. CDR1 and CDR2 from the germline V gene are SGHAT and FQNNGV. The CDR3 spans 16 residues. In nucleotides, the CDR3 is TGTGCCAGCAGCCACACCTCCACCGACCTCTCCTACGAGCAGTACTTC. It yields the protein CASSHTSTDLSYEQYF.

This clonotype was seen many times. The V and J genes are TRBV7-3 and TRBJ2-6; 8 bases align to TRBD1. Germline CDR1 reads SGHTA; CDR2 reads FQGTGA. CDR3 size: 18 residues. Trimming cost V 2 bases and J 4 bases; bases outside gene matches: 10. The CDR3 sequence: CASSLRGQALVGANVLTF. CDR3 DNA sequence: TGTGCCAGCAGCTTACGGGGACAGGCCCTAGTGGGGGCCAACGTCCTGACTTTC.

V usage is TRBV4-1 and J usage is TRBJ2-7, with no clear D. The germline V gene encodes CDR1 MGHRA and CDR2 YSYEKL. The CDR3 consists of 18 residues. The germline V and J ends were trimmed by 5 bases and 1 base, with 24 bases remaining between them. DNA of the CDR3: TGCGCCAGCAGCACACACGGACCACCCGCCCCATTGTCCTACGAGCAGTACTTC. Amino acid sequence: CASSTHGPPAPLSYEQYF.

V gene TRBV28 combines with J gene TRBJ2-5, with TRBD2 matching over 10 bases. The germline CDR1 and CDR2 sequences are MDHEN and SYDVKM. The CDR3 runs 16 residues. With 7 bases clipped from V and 5 bases from J, the junction kept 13 bases outside the gene matches. The CDR3: CASTQPPSGSRETQYF. The CDR3 nucleotides read TGTGCCAGCACCCAACCCCCTAGCGGGAGTCGGGAGACCCAGTACTTC.

This clonotype was seen ten or more times. The chain carries TRBV6-4 and TRBJ1-1; TRBD1 might be the D (5 bases). CDR1 is MRHNA, CDR2 SNTAGT, per germline. This CDR3 region has 13 residues. Trimming removed 6 bases at V and 1 base at J, with 9 bases between. The CDR3 DNA sequence: TGTGCCAGCAGCATAGGGGAGAACACTGAAGCTTTCTTT. This encodes CASSIGENTEAFF.

This clonotype was observed a handful of times. Written as DNA, the CDR3 is TGTGCCAGCAGCTCGGGGACAGGGCGAAGGCAAGCTGGCTACACCTTC. Translating gives CASSSGTGRRQAGYTF. The chain links TRBV7-3 to TRBJ1-2; TRBD1 agrees at 9 bases. This CDR3 region has 16 residues. Germline V lookup: CDR1 SGHTA, CDR2 FQGTGA. V lost 4 bases and J lost 7; bases outside the gene matches: 13.

This clonotype is judged medium-sized (0.01 to 0.1%). The chain employs TRBV7-2 and TRBJ1-4; D gene unclear. The V and J ends lost 2 bases and 0 bases respectively, with 7 bases between them. Looked up from germline, CDR1 is SGHTA and CDR2 is FQGNSA. CDR3 length: 15 amino acids. The CDR3 spells CASSLSGTTNEKLFF. The CDR3 DNA reads TGTGCCAGCAGCTTATCCGGGACAACTAATGAAAAACTGTTTTTT. The complete variable domain, with remaining parts taken from reference TRBV7-2 and TRBJ1-4, reads GAGVSQSPSNKVTEKGKDVELRCDPISGHTALYWYRQSLGQGLEFLIYFQGNSAPDKSGLPSDRFSAERTGGSVSTLTIQRTQQEDSAVYLCASSLSGTTNEKLFFGSGTQLSVL.

Here the CDR3 DNA reads TGTGCCAGCAGACTTCTAGCGGGCACAGATACGCAGTATTTT. This translates into CASRLLAGTDTQYF. V is TRBV27 and J is TRBJ2-3, with 7 bases fitting TRBD2. V was clipped by 6 bases and J by 1 base; unmatched bases: 4. The CDR3 covers 14 residues. Germline CDR1 and CDR2: MNHEY and SMNVEV (reference sequence).

This clonotype has more than one count but fewer than ten. The gene calls are TRBV7-8 and TRBJ1-5, with D possibly matching TRBD1 (6 bases). This CDR3 has 18 amino acids. Per the germline V gene, CDR1 is SGHVS and CDR2 is FQNEAQ. V was clipped by 4 bases and J by 0 bases, with 19 bases between them. For the CDR3, the DNA is TGTGCCAGCAGCTCCGGGGGACGGGGGCGCGGTAGCAATCAGCCCCAGCATTTT. Its protein is CASSSGGRGRGSNQPQHF.

V is TRBV7-4 and J is TRBJ1-1; D may be TRBD1 (5 bases). This CDR3 is 12 amino acids long. Trimming shortened V by 7 bases and J by 10 bases, and 16 bases separated the two germline ends. CDR1 and CDR2 (germline): SGHVT, SQSDAQ. CDR3 DNA: TGTGCCAGCACTACCTGGGAGGGGCGAGCTTTCTTT. Translated: CASTTWEGRAFF.

This clonotype was recorded many times. The rearrangement links TRBV7-8 to TRBJ2-5; possibly TRBD2 for D (6 bases). CDR1 and CDR2 (germline): SGHVS, FQNEAQ. The CDR3 runs to 14 residues. V was pared by 3 bases and J by 1 base, with 9 bases between. The chain's CDR3 is CASSFRLVQETQYF. The CDR3, as DNA: TGTGCCAGCAGCTTTAGACTAGTCCAAGAGACCCAGTACTTC. The full variable domain, completed using reference TRBV7-8 and TRBJ2-5, is GAGVSQSPRYKVAKRGQDVALRCDPISGHVSLFWYQQALGQGPEFLTYFQNEAQLDKSGLPSDRFFAERPEGSVSTLKIQRTQQEDSAVYLCASSFRLVQETQYFGPGTRLLVL.

The chain employs TRBV7-9 and TRBJ1-1, with 9 bases identical to TRBD1. The CDR3 totals 16 residues. CDR1 is SEHNR, CDR2 FQNEAQ, per germline (reference sequence). The V and J ends lost 1 base and 0 bases, in that order; junction bases with no gene match: 3. In DNA, the CDR3 is TGTGCCAGCAGCTTAGGGGGGACAGGGATGAACACTGAAGCTTTCTTT. Translating gives CASSLGGTGMNTEAFF.

The chain is built from TRBV12-5 and TRBJ1-5; D not resolved. The CDR3 runs to 17 residues. The V end lost 0 bases, the J end lost 2 bases, and 14 bases lay between the germline ends. The germline V gene encodes CDR1 LGHNT and CDR2 FRNRAP. The CDR3 bases are TGTGCTAGTGGTTTGGTATTTGGGTCTCGAGGCAATCAGCCCCAGCATTTT. Translated, it gives CASGLVFGSRGNQPQHF.

This clonotype appeared a few times. The gene calls are TRBV7-3 and TRBJ2-1; D tentatively reads TRBD1 or TRBD2 (5 bases each). The CDR3 is 15 residues long. CDR1 and CDR2 (germline): SGHTA, FQGTGA. V was shortened by 8 bases and J by 0 bases, with 14 bases between the two germline ends. The CDR3 protein is CASSGTESSYNEQFF. The CDR3 DNA reads TGTGCCAGCTCCGGGACGGAGAGCTCCTACAATGAGCAGTTCTTC.